A single sample is the source of the 5 T cell receptor beta chains below, sequenced in a study of T cells after yellow fever vaccination. TCRdb ran MiXCR on the 5' RACE reads and lists one entry per CDR3 protein. Among 350,000 to 450,000 distinct CDR3 sequences, under 20% were seen once, and the ten largest hold 18%. This sample comprised PBMCs, obtained before the yellow fever booster vaccination. These receptors all stem from a man between 18 and 29 years old who received the YFV17D yellow fever vaccine.

The table lists this clonotype with a few counts. This chain connects TRBV6-2 or TRBV6-3 to TRBJ2-7; D not resolved. Germline loops: CDR1 MNHEY, CDR2 SVGEGT. This CDR3 has 14 residues. V lost 0 bases and J 6 bases, leaving 12 bases between the germline ends. The CDR3 region has the DNA TGTGCCAGCAGTTACTCCCGAGCCGGTTCCGAGCAGTACGTC. Its protein product is CASSYSRAGSEQYV.

The chain is built from TRBV6-5 and TRBJ2-3; 7 bases are a match to TRBD2. The J segment lost 1 base and the V segment lost 3 bases, leaving 4 bases of the junction unmatched. The germline gives CDR1 MNHEY, CDR2 SVGAGI. The CDR3 spans 15 residues. The CDR3 loop is CASSYWLAGTDTQYF. The CDR3, as DNA: TGTGCCAGCAGTTATTGGCTAGCGGGCACAGATACGCAGTATTTT.

The CDR3 DNA reads TGTGCCAGCGGGGGGACAGGAGACTACGAGCAGTACTTC. As protein: CASGGTGDYEQYF. This chain connects TRBV7-2 to TRBJ2-7; the match to TRBD1 covers 8 bases. V dropped 8 bases and J dropped 3; count of bases not matched to a gene: 6. CDR1 and CDR2 (germline): SGHTA, FQGNSA. The CDR3 spans 13 residues.

This clonotype occurred a few times. The chain employs TRBV7-2 and TRBJ1-2, with D hard to call. Germline V CDR1 and CDR2: SGHTA, FQGNSA. CDR3 length equals 13 residues. The V and J ends lost 2 bases and 4 bases respectively, with 8 bases between them. DNA of the CDR3: TGTGCCAGCAGCTTACCAGGCCTCTATGGCTACACCTTC. Translated, it gives CASSLPGLYGYTF.

This clonotype was counted between two and nine times. The chain combines TRBV4-1 with TRBJ2-2; 14 bases align to TRBD2. V was clipped by 1 base and J by 4 bases; unmatched bases: 8. The CDR3 consists of 19 residues. CDR1 and CDR2 (germline): MGHRA, YSYEKL. CDR3 in amino acids: CASSQATTSGGALTGELFF. CDR3 DNA sequence: TGCGCCAGCAGCCAAGCGACGACTAGCGGGGGGGCTCTCACCGGGGAGCTGTTTTTT.